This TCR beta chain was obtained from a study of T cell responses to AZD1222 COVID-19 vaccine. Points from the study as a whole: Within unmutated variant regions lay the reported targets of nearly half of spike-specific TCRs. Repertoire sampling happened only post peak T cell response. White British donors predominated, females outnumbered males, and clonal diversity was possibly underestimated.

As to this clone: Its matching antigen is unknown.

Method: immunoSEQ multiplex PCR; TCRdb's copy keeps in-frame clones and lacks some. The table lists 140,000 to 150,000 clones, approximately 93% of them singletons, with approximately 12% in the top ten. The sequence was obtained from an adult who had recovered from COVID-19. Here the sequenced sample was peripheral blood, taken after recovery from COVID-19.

The CDR3 nucleotides read TGTGCCACCAGCAGGGATGGACAGACACCGAGCTATGGCTACACCTTC. Protein: CATSRDGQTPSYGYTF. The chain has TRBV15 and TRBJ1-2, with D perhaps TRBD1 (6 bases). The CDR3 contains 16 residues. Between the trimmed V and J ends, which lost 3 bases and 4 bases, there was a span of 18 bases. From germline, CDR1 is LNHNV and CDR2 YYDKDF (reference sequence).